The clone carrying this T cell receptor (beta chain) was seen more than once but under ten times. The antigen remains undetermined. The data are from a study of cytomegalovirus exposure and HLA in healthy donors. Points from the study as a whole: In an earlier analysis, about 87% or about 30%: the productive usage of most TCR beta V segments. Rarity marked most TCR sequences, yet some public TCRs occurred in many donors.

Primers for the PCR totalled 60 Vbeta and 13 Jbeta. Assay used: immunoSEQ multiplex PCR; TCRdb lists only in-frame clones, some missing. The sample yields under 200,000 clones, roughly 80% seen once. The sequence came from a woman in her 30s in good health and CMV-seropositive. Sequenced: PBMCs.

The CDR3 region is CASSLVGGGGNEKLFF. CDR3 nucleotides: TGTGCCAGCAGCTTGGTCGGGGGAGGGGGTAATGAAAAACTGTTTTTT. V and J are TRBV5-6 and TRBJ1-4; possibly TRBD1 for D (6 bases). Trimming took 0 bases from V and 4 from J, leaving 13 bases between them. This CDR3 has 16 residues. The V gene's germline CDR1 is SGHDT and CDR2 YYEEEE.